This is a list of T cell receptor beta chains from one sample in a study of T cells after yellow fever vaccination. One entry per CDR3 protein, called by TCRdb with MiXCR from the 5' RACE reads. The sample has some 600,000 distinct CDR3 sequences; about a sixth are singletons. Material: PBMCs, obtained about 5 days after the first yellow fever vaccination. Receptors originate from a young man who received the YFV17D yellow fever vaccine. CDR3s include the opening cysteine and the closing phenylalanine or tryptophan. A D gene is named only where the DNA matches it firmly. The size field is filled for only some rows; it gives once, few, many or a size class.

v_call: TRBV5-1
j_call: TRBJ2-1
clone_size: few
d_call: -
cdr3_aa: CASSPSYDIYNEQFF
cdr3_nt: TGCGCCAGCAGCCCAAGTTACGACATATACAATGAGCAGTTCTTC

v_call: TRBV18
j_call: TRBJ2-5
clone_size: -
d_call: -
cdr3_aa: CASSLNSVSGPETETQYF
cdr3_nt: TGTGCCAGCTCACTAAATTCCGTTTCGGGACCAGAGACGGAGACCCAGTACTTC

v_call: TRBV20-1
j_call: TRBJ1-4
clone_size: -
d_call: TRBD1
cdr3_aa: CSARDAQGGEKLFF
cdr3_nt: TGCAGTGCTAGAGATGCCCAGGGGGGAGAAAAACTGTTTTTT

v_call: TRBV29-1
j_call: TRBJ1-1
clone_size: few
d_call: -
cdr3_aa: CSTRAGWGMNTEAFF
cdr3_nt: TGCAGCACGAGGGCTGGATGGGGGATGAACACTGAAGCTTTCTTT

v_call: TRBV20-1
j_call: TRBJ1-3
clone_size: -
d_call: -
cdr3_aa: CSARVEIGNTIYF
cdr3_nt: TGCAGTGCTAGAGTCGAGATTGGAAACACCATATATTTT

v_call: TRBV20-1
j_call: TRBJ2-3
clone_size: -
d_call: TRBD2
cdr3_aa: CSGIRLAGGKDTQYF
cdr3_nt: TGCAGTGGAATACGACTAGCGGGGGGGAAGGATACGCAGTATTTT

v_call: TRBV7-2
j_call: TRBJ1-5
clone_size: many
d_call: -
cdr3_aa: CASSFGGYSNQPQHF
cdr3_nt: TGTGCCAGCAGCTTTGGGGGTTATAGCAATCAGCCCCAGCATTTT

v_call: TRBV5-1
j_call: TRBJ2-3
clone_size: -
d_call: TRBD2
cdr3_aa: CASSLNLAGGYADTQYF
cdr3_nt: TGCGCCAGCAGCTTGAATCTAGCGGGGGGGTACGCAGATACGCAGTATTTT

v_call: TRBV5-4
j_call: TRBJ1-2
clone_size: many
d_call: TRBD1
cdr3_aa: CASSLFRTGDNYGYTF
cdr3_nt: TGTGCCAGCAGCCTATTCCGGACAGGGGACAACTATGGCTACACCTTC

v_call: TRBV6-1
j_call: TRBJ1-2
clone_size: -
d_call: -
cdr3_aa: CASSEALPVRTVYGYTF
cdr3_nt: TGTGCCAGCAGTGAAGCGCTTCCCGTTCGGACAGTCTATGGCTACACCTTC

v_call: TRBV7-3
j_call: TRBJ2-1
clone_size: many
d_call: -
cdr3_aa: CASSPPPYNEQFF
cdr3_nt: TGTGCCAGCAGCCCCCCCCCTTACAATGAGCAGTTCTTC

v_call: TRBV27
j_call: TRBJ2-2
clone_size: few
d_call: TRBD1
cdr3_aa: CASTLRGRGELFF
cdr3_nt: TGTGCCAGCACCTTAAGGGGGCGCGGGGAGCTGTTTTTT

v_call: TRBV5-1
j_call: TRBJ2-1
clone_size: many
d_call: TRBD2
cdr3_aa: CASSFQGLGSYNEQFF
cdr3_nt: TGCGCCAGCAGCTTCCAAGGACTAGGCTCCTACAATGAGCAGTTCTTC

v_call: TRBV11-1
j_call: TRBJ1-1
clone_size: few
d_call: -
cdr3_aa: CASSLTRSLRQRSNSNTEAFF
cdr3_nt: TGTGCCAGCAGCTTAACACGTAGTCTTCGTCAGAGATCAAATTCGAACACTGAAGCTTTCTTT

v_call: TRBV5-1
j_call: TRBJ2-5
clone_size: -
d_call: -
cdr3_aa: CASSFHTWTYRETQYF
cdr3_nt: TGCGCCAGCAGCTTCCACACGTGGACTTACAGGGAGACCCAGTACTTC

v_call: TRBV11-2
j_call: TRBJ2-7
clone_size: few
d_call: TRBD1
cdr3_aa: CASSPLQGAGEQYF
cdr3_nt: TGTGCCAGCAGCCCGCTACAGGGGGCTGGCGAGCAGTACTTC

v_call: TRBV12-3/TRBV12-4
j_call: TRBJ1-5
clone_size: -
d_call: -
cdr3_aa: CASSLVGFRQDQPQHF
cdr3_nt: TGTGCCAGCAGTTTAGTTGGGTTCAGGCAAGACCAGCCCCAGCATTTT

v_call: TRBV4-1
j_call: TRBJ2-7
clone_size: few
d_call: TRBD2
cdr3_aa: CASSQVAGLARGSEQYF
cdr3_nt: TGCGCCAGCAGCCAGGTGGCCGGACTAGCTAGGGGAAGCGAGCAGTACTTC

v_call: TRBV11-2
j_call: TRBJ1-3
clone_size: -
d_call: TRBD1
cdr3_aa: CASSFLRGRRSDTIYF
cdr3_nt: TGTGCCAGCAGCTTTTTGAGGGGGCGCCGGTCGGACACCATATATTTT

v_call: TRBV5-5
j_call: TRBJ2-7
clone_size: -
d_call: -
cdr3_aa: CASRRTEGAEQYF
cdr3_nt: TGTGCCTCCCGAAGAACAGAAGGGGCTGAGCAGTACTTC

v_call: TRBV7-9
j_call: TRBJ2-7
clone_size: -
d_call: -
cdr3_aa: CASSYGPGYEQYF
cdr3_nt: TGTGCCAGCAGCTACGGGCCGGGCTACGAGCAGTACTTC

v_call: TRBV12-5
j_call: TRBJ2-5
clone_size: -
d_call: -
cdr3_aa: CASGLVPGEETQYF
cdr3_nt: TGTGCTAGTGGTTTGGTACCTGGGGAAGAGACCCAGTACTTC

v_call: TRBV20-1
j_call: TRBJ2-2
clone_size: -
d_call: TRBD2
cdr3_aa: CSARRPAGGENTGELFF
cdr3_nt: TGCAGTGCTAGGAGGCCAGCGGGGGGGGAGAACACCGGGGAGCTGTTTTTT

v_call: TRBV14
j_call: TRBJ2-2
clone_size: few
d_call: -
cdr3_aa: CASSLKYFRGELFF
cdr3_nt: TGTGCCAGCAGCCTAAAGTACTTTCGCGGGGAGCTGTTTTTT

v_call: TRBV7-3
j_call: TRBJ2-4
clone_size: few
d_call: -
cdr3_aa: CASSLNTGNIQYF
cdr3_nt: TGTGCCAGCAGCTTAAATACGGGGAACATTCAGTACTTC

v_call: TRBV29-1
j_call: TRBJ2-1
clone_size: few
d_call: -
cdr3_aa: CSVEWVGTGEQFF
cdr3_nt: TGCAGCGTTGAATGGGTCGGAACAGGTGAGCAGTTCTTC

v_call: TRBV9
j_call: TRBJ2-1
clone_size: few
d_call: -
cdr3_aa: CASSVGRGSYNEQFF
cdr3_nt: TGTGCCAGCAGCGTAGGAAGGGGCTCCTACAATGAGCAGTTCTTC

v_call: TRBV27
j_call: TRBJ1-5
clone_size: -
d_call: TRBD1
cdr3_aa: CASSLGQVGQPQHF
cdr3_nt: TGTGCCAGCAGTCTTGGACAGGTCGGCCAGCCCCAGCATTTT

v_call: TRBV5-1
j_call: TRBJ2-3
clone_size: few
d_call: TRBD2
cdr3_aa: CASRRLAGGPGTDTQYF
cdr3_nt: TGCGCCAGCAGGAGACTAGCGGGGGGGCCGGGCACAGATACGCAGTATTTT

v_call: TRBV20-1
j_call: TRBJ1-2
clone_size: few
d_call: -
cdr3_aa: CSADGGFGYTF
cdr3_nt: TGCAGTGCTGATGGGGGGTTCGGCTACACCTTC

v_call: TRBV29-1
j_call: TRBJ2-2
clone_size: few
d_call: -
cdr3_aa: CSVLTGPSTGELFF
cdr3_nt: TGCAGCGTTTTGACGGGGCCGTCCACCGGGGAGCTGTTTTTT

v_call: TRBV3-1
j_call: TRBJ2-3
clone_size: -
d_call: TRBD2
cdr3_aa: CASSQDGAGEADTQYF
cdr3_nt: TGTGCCAGCAGCCAAGATGGAGCGGGGGAGGCAGATACGCAGTATTTT

v_call: TRBV3-1
j_call: TRBJ1-1
clone_size: many
d_call: -
cdr3_aa: CASSQSGQGGTEAFF
cdr3_nt: TGTGCCAGCAGCCAGTCAGGGCAAGGTGGCACTGAAGCTTTCTTT

v_call: TRBV2
j_call: TRBJ2-7
clone_size: few
d_call: -
cdr3_aa: CASKQGLTEQYF
cdr3_nt: TGTGCCAGCAAACAGGGACTCACCGAGCAGTACTTC

v_call: TRBV10-3
j_call: TRBJ1-3
clone_size: -
d_call: -
cdr3_aa: CAISANDLGTGNTIYF
cdr3_nt: TGTGCCATCAGTGCGAACGATTTGGGCACTGGAAACACCATATATTTT

v_call: TRBV10-3
j_call: TRBJ2-7
clone_size: few
d_call: -
cdr3_aa: CAISEAFYEQYF
cdr3_nt: TGTGCCATCAGTGAGGCCTTTTACGAGCAGTACTTC

v_call: TRBV6-5
j_call: TRBJ1-2
clone_size: -
d_call: -
cdr3_aa: CASSYHQNYGYTF
cdr3_nt: TGTGCCAGCAGTTACCACCAGAACTATGGCTACACCTTC

v_call: TRBV18
j_call: TRBJ2-3
clone_size: -
d_call: TRBD2
cdr3_aa: CASSPGAGGYTDTQYF
cdr3_nt: TGTGCCAGCTCACCTGGAGCGGGGGGGTACACAGATACGCAGTATTTT

v_call: TRBV27
j_call: TRBJ1-6
clone_size: few
d_call: -
cdr3_aa: CASRPVTDYNSPLHF
cdr3_nt: TGTGCCAGTCGCCCCGTGACAGATTATAATTCACCCCTCCACTTT